Included here is one T cell receptor beta chain sequence, with context. The data originate from a study of cytomegalovirus exposure and HLA in healthy donors. PCR amplification relied on 60 Vbeta primers (plus 13 Jbeta primers). Clones were read by immunoSEQ multiplex PCR, and TCRdb kept only the in-frame ones, dropping some. Of about 130,000 clones listed, 77% are singletons. V lost 0 bases and J lost 0, with 12 bases in between. The germline gives CDR1 SEHNR, CDR2 FQNEAQ (reference sequence). The CDR3 runs 17 residues. The chain links TRBV7-9 to TRBJ1-5, with D unclear. The TCR originated in a man under 40 in good health and CMV-seronegative. Sequencing was carried out using PBMCs. Here the CDR3 reads CASSLADTAYSNQPQHF. The DNA for the CDR3 is TGTGCCAGCAGCTTAGCGGATACAGCCTATAGCAATCAGCCCCAGCATTTT. Combining the CDR3 with reference TRBV7-9 and TRBJ1-5 gives the whole variable domain DTGVSQNPRHKITKRGQNVTFRCDPISEHNRLYWYRQTLGQGPEFLTYFQNEAQLEKSRLLSDRFSAERPKGSFSTLEIQRTEQGDSAMYLCASSLADTAYSNQPQHFGDGTRLSIL.